The TCR beta chain under discussion was sequenced for a study of blood T cell repertoires in COVID-19. Study-wide background: From the United States, Italy and Spain came samples of acute and convalescent COVID-19. Sample material is recorded as cDNA or gDNA derived from T cells, B-cell-depleted T cells, or PBMCs.

Germline loops: CDR1 SGHDN, CDR2 FVKESK. V was cut by 5 bases and J by 0 bases, with 14 bases left in between. The CDR3 length is 16 residues. In the study's own analysis: Reference gene primer amplification gave estimated nucleated cell counts. Clones were sequenced by immunoSEQ multiplex PCR, and TCRdb holds only the in-frame ones, with some missing. V and J calls and clone size follow that table, whereas D and trimming were derived from the DNA. The sample lists approximately 340,000 clones, approximately 82% occurring once. This chain links TRBV14 with TRBJ1-3, with a tentative D call TRBD1 (5 bases). The source is a man aged 25-40 years with active or convalescent COVID-19. The sample comprised peripheral blood. In DNA form, the CDR3 reads TGTGCCAGCAGCACCCGACAGAGCTACTCTGGAAACACCATATATTTT. Protein product: CASSTRQSYSGNTIYF. Full variable domain (missing parts from reference TRBV14 and TRBJ1-3): EAGVTQFPSHSVIEKGQTVTLRCDPISGHDNLYWYRRVMGKEIKFLLHFVKESKQDESGMPNNRFLAERTGGTYSTLKVQPAELEDSGVYFCASSTRQSYSGNTIYFGEGSWLTVV.